This TCR beta chain came from a study of beta chain features in type 1 diabetes. For the study at large: Patients looked much like healthy donors when it came to age, gender and cell yields.

CDR1 and CDR2 from the germline V gene are SNHLY and FYNNEI. The CDR3 has 14 amino acids. The V end was cut by 4 bases, the J end by 3 bases, with 13 bases between. The sequenced template was cDNA made from the entire isolated RNA. Only in-frame clones appear in the TCRdb table, and some are missing; sequencing was by immunoSEQ multiplex PCR. The table includes about 930,000 clones, 15% to 20% detected once. It was via CD45RO/CCR7/CD25/CD127/CD95/CD27 that CD4+ naive, central memory, regulatory and stem cell-like memory cells were sorted. This chain joins TRBV2 and TRBJ2-7; D is possibly TRBD2 (7 bases). This TCR came from a woman aged 18-29 years in good health. The sample comprised naive CD4+ T cells from blood. The CDR3 DNA follows: TGTGCCAGCAGTGTTGGGGGGGCCCTCTACGAGCAGTACTTC. Its protein is CASSVGGALYEQYF.